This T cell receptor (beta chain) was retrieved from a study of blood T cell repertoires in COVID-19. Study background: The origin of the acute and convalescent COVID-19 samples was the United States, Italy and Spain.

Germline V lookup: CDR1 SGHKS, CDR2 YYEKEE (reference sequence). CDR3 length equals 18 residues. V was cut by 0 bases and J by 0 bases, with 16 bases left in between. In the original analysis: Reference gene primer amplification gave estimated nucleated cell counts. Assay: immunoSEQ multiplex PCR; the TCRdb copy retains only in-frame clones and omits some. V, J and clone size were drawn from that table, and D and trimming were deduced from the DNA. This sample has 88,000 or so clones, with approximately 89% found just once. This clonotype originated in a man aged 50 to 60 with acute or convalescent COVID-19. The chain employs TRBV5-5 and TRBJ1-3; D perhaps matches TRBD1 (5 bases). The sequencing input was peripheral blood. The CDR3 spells CASSLVPRQLNSGNTIYF. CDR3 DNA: TGTGCCAGCAGCTTGGTTCCTCGACAGCTCAACTCTGGAAACACCATATATTTT.